Each of the 5 T cell receptor beta chains below was sequenced from the same sample in a study of cytomegalovirus exposure and HLA in healthy donors (dated by TCRdb to 2015 to 2018). Libraries came from the immunoSEQ multiplex PCR assay. For the multiplex PCR, a mixture combining 60 forward primers for TCR Vbeta segments and 13 reverse primers for TCR Jbeta segments was used. Sourced from immuneACCESS, this table was stored by TCRdb with only in-frame sequences that have V and J called. A share of the clones is absent; for the studies checked, an unresolved V gene accounts for under half, and the remainder has no known explanation. The table for this sample lists 150,000 to 250,000 clones; 82% of them were counted only once. Of the sample, 0.098% falls within the top ten clones. The specimen sequenced was PBMCs. The receptors derive from a boy aged 2 to 9 in good health and CMV-seronegative.

The chain is built from TRBV7-9 and TRBJ2-5; D possibly corresponds to TRBD2 (5 bases). The DNA matches TRBJ2-7 better at its end, which makes the J call doubtful. This CDR3 has 13 residues. Germline V gives CDR1 SEHNR, CDR2 FQNEAQ (reference sequence). CDR3 region: CASSPRGRYEQYF. The CDR3 DNA follows: TGTGCCAGCAGCCCCCGTGGGAGATACGAGCAGTACTTC.

The rearrangement joins TRBV6-5 to TRBJ1-3; TRBD1 is a possible D gene (5 bases). The V end lost 4 bases, the J end lost 5 bases, and 15 bases lay between the germline ends. Germline CDR1 reads MNHEY; CDR2 reads SVGAGI. The CDR3 consists of 15 residues. CDR3: CASSSRIGHRNTIYF. As DNA, the CDR3 is TGTGCCAGCAGTTCCCGAATTGGACACCGAAACACCATATATTTT.

This clone has a single count. V usage is TRBV2 and J usage is TRBJ1-4; D remains ambiguous. Trimming took off 2 bases at V and 0 bases at J, with 7 bases between the two ends. Germline V gene data show CDR1 as SNHLY and CDR2 as FYNNEI. The CDR3 is 15 amino acids. The CDR3 loop is CASSETEATNEKLFF. The CDR3 coding sequence is TGTGCCAGCAGTGAAACAGAAGCAACTAATGAAAAACTGTTTTTT.

V and J are TRBV9 and TRBJ2-2; weak D call: TRBD1 (5 bases). In germline, CDR1 is SGDLS, CDR2 YYNGEE. V lost 4 bases and J 3 bases, leaving 16 bases between the germline ends. The CDR3 has 16 amino acids. The CDR3 DNA follows: TGTGCCAGCAGCCTAATGGGGCTCCAAGACACCGGGGAGCTGTTTTTT. Encoded protein: CASSLMGLQDTGELFF.

The rearrangement links TRBV2 to TRBJ1-1; possible D gene TRBD1, 6 bases. V was shortened by 8 bases and J by 3 bases, with 10 bases between the two germline ends. Germline V gene data show CDR1 as SNHLY and CDR2 as FYNNEI. The CDR3 runs to 12 residues. CDR3 bases: TGTGCCAGCGAGGACAGCCACACTGAAGCTTTCTTT. Its translation is CASEDSHTEAFF.